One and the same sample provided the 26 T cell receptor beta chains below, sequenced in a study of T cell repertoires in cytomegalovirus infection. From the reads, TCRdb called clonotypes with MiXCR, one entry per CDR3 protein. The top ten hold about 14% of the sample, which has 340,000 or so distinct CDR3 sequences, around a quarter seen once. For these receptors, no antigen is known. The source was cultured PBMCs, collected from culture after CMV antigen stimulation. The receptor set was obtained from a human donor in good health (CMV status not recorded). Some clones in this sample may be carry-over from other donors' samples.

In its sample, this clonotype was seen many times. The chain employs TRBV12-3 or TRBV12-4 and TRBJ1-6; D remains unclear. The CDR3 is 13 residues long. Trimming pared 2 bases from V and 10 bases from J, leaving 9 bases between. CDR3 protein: CASSLLGRSPLHF. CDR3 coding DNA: TGTGCCAGCAGTTTATTGGGCCGGTCACCCCTCCACTTT.

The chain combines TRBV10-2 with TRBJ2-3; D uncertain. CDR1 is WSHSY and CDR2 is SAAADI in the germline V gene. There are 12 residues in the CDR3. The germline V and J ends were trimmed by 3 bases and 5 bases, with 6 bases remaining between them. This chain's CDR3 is CASSDGLDTQYF. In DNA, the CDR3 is TGCGCCAGCAGTGATGGTCTAGATACGCAGTATTTT.

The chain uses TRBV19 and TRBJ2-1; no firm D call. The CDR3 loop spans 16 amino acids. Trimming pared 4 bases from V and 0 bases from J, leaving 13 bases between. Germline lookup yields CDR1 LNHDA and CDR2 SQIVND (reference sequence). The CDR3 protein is CASSRPRLSSYNEQFF. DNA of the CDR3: TGTGCCAGTAGTAGGCCTCGATTAAGCTCCTACAATGAGCAGTTCTTC.

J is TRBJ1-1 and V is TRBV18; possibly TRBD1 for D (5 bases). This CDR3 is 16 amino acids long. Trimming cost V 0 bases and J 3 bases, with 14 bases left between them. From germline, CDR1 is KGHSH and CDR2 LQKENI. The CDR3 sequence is CASSPPSAGRDTEAFF. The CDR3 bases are TGTGCCAGCTCACCACCCTCGGCAGGGAGGGACACTGAAGCTTTCTTT.

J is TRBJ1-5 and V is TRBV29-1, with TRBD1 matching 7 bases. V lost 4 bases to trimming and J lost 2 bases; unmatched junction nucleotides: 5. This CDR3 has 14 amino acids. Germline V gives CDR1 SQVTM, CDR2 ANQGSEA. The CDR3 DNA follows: TGCAGCGTTGCAGGGGGGAATGGCAATCAGCCCCAGCATTTT. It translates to CSVAGGNGNQPQHF.

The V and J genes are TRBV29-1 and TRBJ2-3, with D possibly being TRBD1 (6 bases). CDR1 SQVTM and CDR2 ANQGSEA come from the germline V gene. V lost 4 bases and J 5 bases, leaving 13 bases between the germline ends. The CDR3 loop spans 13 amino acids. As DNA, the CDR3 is TGCAGCGTTGGACAGGAGGTTAGAGATACGCAGTATTTT. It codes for CSVGQEVRDTQYF.

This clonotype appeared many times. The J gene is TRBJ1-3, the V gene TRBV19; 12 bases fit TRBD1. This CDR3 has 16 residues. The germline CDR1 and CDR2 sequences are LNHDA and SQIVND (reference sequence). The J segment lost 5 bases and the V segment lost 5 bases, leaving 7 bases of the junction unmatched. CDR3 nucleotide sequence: TGTGCCAGTAGTGCCACCGGGACAGGGGGCAGAAACACCATATATTTT. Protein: CASSATGTGGRNTIYF.

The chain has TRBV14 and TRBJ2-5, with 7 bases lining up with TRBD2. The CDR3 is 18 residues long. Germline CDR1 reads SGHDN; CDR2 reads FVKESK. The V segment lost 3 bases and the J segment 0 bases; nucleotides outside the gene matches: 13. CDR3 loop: CASSHSFKLAANQETQYF. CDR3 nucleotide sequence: TGTGCCAGCAGCCATAGTTTTAAGCTAGCGGCGAACCAAGAGACCCAGTACTTC.

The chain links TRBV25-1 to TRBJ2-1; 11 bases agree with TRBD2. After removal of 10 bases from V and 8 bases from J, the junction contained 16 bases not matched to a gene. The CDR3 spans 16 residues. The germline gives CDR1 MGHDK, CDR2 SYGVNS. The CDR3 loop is CAILQPTSGSKDEQFF. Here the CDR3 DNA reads TGTGCCATCCTGCAGCCAACTAGCGGGAGTAAGGATGAGCAGTTCTTC.

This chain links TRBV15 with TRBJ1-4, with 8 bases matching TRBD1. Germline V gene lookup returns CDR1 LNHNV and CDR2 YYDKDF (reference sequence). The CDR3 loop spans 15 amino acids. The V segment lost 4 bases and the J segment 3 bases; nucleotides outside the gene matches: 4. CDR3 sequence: CATSTRQGSNEKLFF. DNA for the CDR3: TGTGCCACCAGCACCCGACAGGGGTCTAATGAAAAACTGTTTTTT.

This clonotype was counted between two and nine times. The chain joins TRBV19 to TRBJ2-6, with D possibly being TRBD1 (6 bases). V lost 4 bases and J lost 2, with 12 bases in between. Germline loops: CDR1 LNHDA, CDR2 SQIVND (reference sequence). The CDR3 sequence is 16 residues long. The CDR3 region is CASSTQGGAGANVLTF. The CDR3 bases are TGTGCCAGTAGTACCCAAGGGGGAGCTGGGGCCAACGTCCTGACTTTC.

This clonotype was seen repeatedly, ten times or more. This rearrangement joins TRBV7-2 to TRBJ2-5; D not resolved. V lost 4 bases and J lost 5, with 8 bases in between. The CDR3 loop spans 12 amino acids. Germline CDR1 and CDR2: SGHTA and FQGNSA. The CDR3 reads CASSSILETQYF. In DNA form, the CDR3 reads TGTGCCAGCAGCTCCATCTTGGAGACCCAGTACTTC.

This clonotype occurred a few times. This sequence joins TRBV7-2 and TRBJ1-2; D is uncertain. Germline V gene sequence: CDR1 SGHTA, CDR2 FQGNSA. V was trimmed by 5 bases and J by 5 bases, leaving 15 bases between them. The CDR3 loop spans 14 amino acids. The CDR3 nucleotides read TGTGCCAGCAGCCCCGCAGCAAGAGAATATGGCTACACCTTC. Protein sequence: CASSPAAREYGYTF.

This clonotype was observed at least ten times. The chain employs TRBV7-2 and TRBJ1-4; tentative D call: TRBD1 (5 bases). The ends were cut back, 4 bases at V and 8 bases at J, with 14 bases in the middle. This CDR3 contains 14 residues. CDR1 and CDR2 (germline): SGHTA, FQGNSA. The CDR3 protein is CASSSTAMGEKLFF. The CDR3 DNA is TGTGCCAGCAGCTCGACAGCCATGGGGGAAAAACTGTTTTTT.

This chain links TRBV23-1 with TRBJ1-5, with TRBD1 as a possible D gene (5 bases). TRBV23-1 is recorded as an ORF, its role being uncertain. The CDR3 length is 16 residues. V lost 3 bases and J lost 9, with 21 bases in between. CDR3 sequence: CASSQGVGTPSGPQHF. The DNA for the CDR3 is TGCGCCAGCAGTCAGGGGGTTGGGACCCCCTCTGGGCCCCAGCATTTT.

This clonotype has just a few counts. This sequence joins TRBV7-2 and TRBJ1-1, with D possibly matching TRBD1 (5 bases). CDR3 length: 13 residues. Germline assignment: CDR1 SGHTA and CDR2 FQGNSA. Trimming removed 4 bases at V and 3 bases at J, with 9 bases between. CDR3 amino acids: CASSSDSDTEAFF. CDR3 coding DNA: TGTGCCAGCAGCTCAGACAGTGACACTGAAGCTTTCTTT.

The CDR3 nucleotides read TGTGCCAGCAGCTCCGAAGGAGCGTTCTCCTACAATGAGCAGTTCTTC. This encodes CASSSEGAFSYNEQFF. The rearrangement links TRBV7-2 to TRBJ2-1; D remains ambiguous. Per germline, CDR1 SGHTA and CDR2 FQGNSA. The V end lost 4 bases, the J end lost 0 bases, and 13 bases lay between the germline ends. This CDR3 is 16 amino acids long.

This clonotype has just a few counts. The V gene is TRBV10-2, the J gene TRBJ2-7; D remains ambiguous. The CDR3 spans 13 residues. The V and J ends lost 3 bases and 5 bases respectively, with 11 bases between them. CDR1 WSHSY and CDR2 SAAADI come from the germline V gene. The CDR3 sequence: CASSDMAWNEQYV. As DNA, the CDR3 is TGCGCCAGCAGTGATATGGCTTGGAACGAGCAGTACGTC.

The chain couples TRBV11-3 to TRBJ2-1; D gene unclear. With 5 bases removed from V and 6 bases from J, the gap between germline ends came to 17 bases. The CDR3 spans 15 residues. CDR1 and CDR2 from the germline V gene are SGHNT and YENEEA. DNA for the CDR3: TGTGCCAGCAGCCCTGAGCCTCAACCCAGCAATGAGCAGTTCTTC. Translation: CASSPEPQPSNEQFF.

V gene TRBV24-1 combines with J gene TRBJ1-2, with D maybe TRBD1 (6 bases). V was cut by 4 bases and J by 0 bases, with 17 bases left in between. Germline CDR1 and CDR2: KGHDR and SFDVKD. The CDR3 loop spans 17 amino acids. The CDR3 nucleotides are TGTGCCACCAGTGACCTTAAGACCGGGACAACTAACTATGGCTACACCTTC. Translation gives CATSDLKTGTTNYGYTF.

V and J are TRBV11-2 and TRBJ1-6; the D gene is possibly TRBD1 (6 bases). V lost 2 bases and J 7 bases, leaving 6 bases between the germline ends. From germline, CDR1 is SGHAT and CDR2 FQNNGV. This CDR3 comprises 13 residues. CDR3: CASSLQGNSPLHF. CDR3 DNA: TGTGCCAGCAGCTTACAGGGGAATTCACCCCTCCACTTT.

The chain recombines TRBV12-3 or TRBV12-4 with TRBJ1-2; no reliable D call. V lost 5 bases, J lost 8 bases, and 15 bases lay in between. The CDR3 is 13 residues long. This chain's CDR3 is CASSPFTAEGYTF. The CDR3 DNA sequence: TGTGCCAGCAGTCCCTTTACGGCGGAAGGCTACACCTTC.

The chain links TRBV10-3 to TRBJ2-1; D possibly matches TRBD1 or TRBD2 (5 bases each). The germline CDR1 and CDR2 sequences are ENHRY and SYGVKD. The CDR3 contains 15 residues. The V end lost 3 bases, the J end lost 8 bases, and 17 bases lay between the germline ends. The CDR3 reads CAISDTRGVGDEQFF. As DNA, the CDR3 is TGTGCCATCAGTGACACGAGGGGAGTCGGTGATGAGCAGTTCTTC.

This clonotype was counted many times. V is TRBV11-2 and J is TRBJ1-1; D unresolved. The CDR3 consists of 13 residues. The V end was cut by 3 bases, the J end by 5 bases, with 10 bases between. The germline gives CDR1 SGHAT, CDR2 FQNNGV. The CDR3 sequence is CASSLVLETEAFF. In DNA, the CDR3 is TGTGCCAGCAGCTTGGTATTGGAAACTGAAGCTTTCTTT.

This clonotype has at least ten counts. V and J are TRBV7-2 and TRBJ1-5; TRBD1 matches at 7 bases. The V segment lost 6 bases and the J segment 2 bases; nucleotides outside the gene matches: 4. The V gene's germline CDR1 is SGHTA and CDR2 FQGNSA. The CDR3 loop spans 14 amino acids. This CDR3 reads CASREGAGNQPQHF. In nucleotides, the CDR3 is TGTGCCAGCAGAGAGGGGGCTGGCAATCAGCCCCAGCATTTT.

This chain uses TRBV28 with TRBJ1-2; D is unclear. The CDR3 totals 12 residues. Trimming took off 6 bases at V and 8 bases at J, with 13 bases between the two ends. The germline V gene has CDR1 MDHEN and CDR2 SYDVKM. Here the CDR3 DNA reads TGTGCCAGCAGAAAACGAACGTGGGGCTACACCTTC. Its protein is CASRKRTWGYTF.